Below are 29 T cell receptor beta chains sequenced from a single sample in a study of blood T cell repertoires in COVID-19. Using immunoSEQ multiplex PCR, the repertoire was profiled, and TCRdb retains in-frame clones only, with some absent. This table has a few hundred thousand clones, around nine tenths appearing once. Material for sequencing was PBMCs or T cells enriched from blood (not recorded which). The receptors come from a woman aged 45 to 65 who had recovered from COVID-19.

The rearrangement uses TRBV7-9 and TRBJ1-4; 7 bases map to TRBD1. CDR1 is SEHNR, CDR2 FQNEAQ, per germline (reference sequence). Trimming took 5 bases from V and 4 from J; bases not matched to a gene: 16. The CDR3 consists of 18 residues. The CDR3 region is CASSRRQGLTRVNEKLFF. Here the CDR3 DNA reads TGTGCCAGCAGCCGAAGACAGGGATTAACGAGGGTTAATGAAAAACTGTTTTTT.

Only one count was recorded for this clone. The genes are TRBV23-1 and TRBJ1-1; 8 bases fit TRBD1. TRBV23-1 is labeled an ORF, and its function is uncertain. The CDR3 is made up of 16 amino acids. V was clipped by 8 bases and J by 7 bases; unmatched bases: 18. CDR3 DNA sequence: TGCGCCAGCTGGGGGGGTCAGACAGGGGAGGTGTTTGAAGCTTTCTTT. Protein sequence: CASWGGQTGEVFEAFF.

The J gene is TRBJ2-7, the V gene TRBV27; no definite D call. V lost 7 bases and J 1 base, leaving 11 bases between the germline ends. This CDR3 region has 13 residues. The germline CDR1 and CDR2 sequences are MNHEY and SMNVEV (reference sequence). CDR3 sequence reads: CASKRSASYEQYF. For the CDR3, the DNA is TGTGCCAGCAAACGAAGCGCGTCCTACGAGCAGTACTTC.

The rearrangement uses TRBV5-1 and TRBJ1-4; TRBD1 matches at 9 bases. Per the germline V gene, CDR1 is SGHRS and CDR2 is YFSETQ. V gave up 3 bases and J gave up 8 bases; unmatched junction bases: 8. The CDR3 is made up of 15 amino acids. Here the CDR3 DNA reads TGCGCCAGCAGCTGGACAGGGGTAGGCACGGAAAAACTGTTTTTT. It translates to CASSWTGVGTEKLFF.

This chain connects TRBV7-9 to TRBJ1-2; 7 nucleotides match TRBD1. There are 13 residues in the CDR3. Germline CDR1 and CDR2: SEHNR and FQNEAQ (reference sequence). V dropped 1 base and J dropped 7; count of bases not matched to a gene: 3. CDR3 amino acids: CASSLDRGGGYTF. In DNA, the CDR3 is TGTGCCAGCAGCTTAGACAGGGGCGGTGGCTACACCTTC.

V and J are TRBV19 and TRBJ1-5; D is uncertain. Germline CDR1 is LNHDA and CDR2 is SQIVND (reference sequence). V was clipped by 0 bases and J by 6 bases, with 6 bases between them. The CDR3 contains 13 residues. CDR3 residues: CASSIDLSQPQHF. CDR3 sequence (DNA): TGTGCCAGTAGTATAGATCTATCTCAGCCCCAGCATTTT. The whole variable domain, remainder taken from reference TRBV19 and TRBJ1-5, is DGGITQSPKYLFRKEGQNVTLSCEQNLNHDAMYWYRQDPGQGLRLIYYSQIVNDFQKGDIAEGYSVSREKKESFPLTVTSAQKNPTAFYLCASSIDLSQPQHFGDGTRLSIL.

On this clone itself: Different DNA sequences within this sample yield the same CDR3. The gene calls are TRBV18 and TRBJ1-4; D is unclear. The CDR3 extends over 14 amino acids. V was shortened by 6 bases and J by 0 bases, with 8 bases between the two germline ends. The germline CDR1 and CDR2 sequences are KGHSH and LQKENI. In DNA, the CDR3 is TGTGCCAGCTCCCCGGGAGCAACTAATGAAAAACTGTTTTTT. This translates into CASSPGATNEKLFF.

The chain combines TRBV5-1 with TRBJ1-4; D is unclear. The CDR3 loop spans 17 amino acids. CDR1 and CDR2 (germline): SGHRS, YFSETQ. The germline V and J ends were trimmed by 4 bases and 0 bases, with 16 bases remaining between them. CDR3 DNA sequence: TGCGCCAGCAGCCAAGGCCCCGGAGGACCAACTAATGAAAAACTGTTTTTT. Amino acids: CASSQGPGGPTNEKLFF.

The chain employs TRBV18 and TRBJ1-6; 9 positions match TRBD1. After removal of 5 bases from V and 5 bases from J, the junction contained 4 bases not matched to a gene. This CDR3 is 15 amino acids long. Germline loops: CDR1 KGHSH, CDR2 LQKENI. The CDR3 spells CASSVQGADNSPLHF. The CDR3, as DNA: TGTGCCAGCTCAGTACAGGGGGCGGATAATTCACCCCTCCACTTT.

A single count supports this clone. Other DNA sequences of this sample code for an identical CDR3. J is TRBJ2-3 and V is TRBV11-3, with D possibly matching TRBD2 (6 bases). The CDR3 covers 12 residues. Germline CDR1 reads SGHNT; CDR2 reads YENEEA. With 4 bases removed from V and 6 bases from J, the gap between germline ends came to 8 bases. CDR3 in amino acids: CASSSRGDTQYF. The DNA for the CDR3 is TGTGCCAGCAGCTCACGGGGGGATACGCAGTATTTT.

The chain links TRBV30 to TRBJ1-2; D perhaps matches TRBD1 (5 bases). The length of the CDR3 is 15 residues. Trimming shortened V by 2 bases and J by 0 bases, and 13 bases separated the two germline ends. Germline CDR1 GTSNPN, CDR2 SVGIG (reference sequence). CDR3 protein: CAWSLWQGANYGYTF. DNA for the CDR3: TGTGCCTGGAGTCTTTGGCAGGGCGCTAACTATGGCTACACCTTC.

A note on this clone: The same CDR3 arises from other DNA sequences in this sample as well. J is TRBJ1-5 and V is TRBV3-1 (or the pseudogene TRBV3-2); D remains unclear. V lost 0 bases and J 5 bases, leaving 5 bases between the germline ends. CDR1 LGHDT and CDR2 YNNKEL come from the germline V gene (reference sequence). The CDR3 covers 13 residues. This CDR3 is CASSQDRDQPQHF. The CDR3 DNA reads TGTGCCAGCAGCCAAGATCGAGATCAGCCCCAGCATTTT.

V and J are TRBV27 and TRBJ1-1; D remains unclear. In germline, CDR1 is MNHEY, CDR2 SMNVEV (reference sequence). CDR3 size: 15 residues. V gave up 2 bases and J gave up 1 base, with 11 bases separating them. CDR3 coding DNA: TGTGCCAGCAGTTTAGGTTGGGAGACGAACACTGAAGCTTTCTTT. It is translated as CASSLGWETNTEAFF.

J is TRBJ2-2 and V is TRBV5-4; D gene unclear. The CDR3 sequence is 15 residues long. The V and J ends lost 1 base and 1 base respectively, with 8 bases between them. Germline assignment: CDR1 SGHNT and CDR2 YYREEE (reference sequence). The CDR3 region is CASSLSAENTGELFF. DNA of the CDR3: TGTGCCAGCAGCTTGTCGGCGGAGAACACCGGGGAGCTGTTTTTT. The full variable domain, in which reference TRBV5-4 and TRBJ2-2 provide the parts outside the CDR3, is ETGVTQSPTHLIKTRGQQVTLRCSSQSGHNTVSWYQQALGQGPQFIFQYYREEENGRGNFPPRFSGLQFPNYSSELNVNALELDDSALYLCASSLSAENTGELFFGEGSRLTVL.

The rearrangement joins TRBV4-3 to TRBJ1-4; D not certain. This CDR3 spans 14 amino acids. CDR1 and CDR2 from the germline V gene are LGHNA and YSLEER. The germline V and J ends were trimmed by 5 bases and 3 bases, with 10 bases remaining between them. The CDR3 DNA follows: TGCGCCAGCAGCTACGGAGGTTCTAATGAAAAACTGTTTTTT. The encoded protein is CASSYGGSNEKLFF.

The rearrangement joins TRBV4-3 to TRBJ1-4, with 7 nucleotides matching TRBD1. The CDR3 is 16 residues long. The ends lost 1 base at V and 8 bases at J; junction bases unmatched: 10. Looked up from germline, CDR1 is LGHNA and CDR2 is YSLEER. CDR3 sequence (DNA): TGCGCCAGCAGCCAAGGGATGACAGGGCAGGGGGAAAAACTGTTTTTT. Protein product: CASSQGMTGQGEKLFF.

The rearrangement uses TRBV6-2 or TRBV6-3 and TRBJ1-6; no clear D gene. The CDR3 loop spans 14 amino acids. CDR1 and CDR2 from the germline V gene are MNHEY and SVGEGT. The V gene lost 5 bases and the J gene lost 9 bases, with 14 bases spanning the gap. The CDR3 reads CASSSREGPSPLHF. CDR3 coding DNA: TGTGCCAGCAGTAGTCGGGAGGGTCCTTCACCCCTCCACTTT.

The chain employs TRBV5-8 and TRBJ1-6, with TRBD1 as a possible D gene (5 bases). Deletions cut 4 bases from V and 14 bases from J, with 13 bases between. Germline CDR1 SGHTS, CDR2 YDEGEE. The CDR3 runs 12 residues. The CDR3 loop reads CASSPRARTLHF. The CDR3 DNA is TGTGCCAGCAGCCCCAGGGCTCGGACCCTCCACTTT.

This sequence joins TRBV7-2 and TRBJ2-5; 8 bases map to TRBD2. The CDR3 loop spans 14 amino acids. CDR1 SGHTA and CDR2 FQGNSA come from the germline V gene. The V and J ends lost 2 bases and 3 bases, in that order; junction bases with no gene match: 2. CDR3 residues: CASSLRTSKETQYF. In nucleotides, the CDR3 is TGTGCCAGCAGCTTAAGGACTAGCAAAGAGACCCAGTACTTC.

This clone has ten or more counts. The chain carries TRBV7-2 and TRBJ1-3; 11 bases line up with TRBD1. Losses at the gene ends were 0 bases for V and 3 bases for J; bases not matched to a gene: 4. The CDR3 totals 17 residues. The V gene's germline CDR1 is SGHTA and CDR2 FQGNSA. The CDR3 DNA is TGTGCCAGCAGCTTAGCGGCGGGACAGGGGGGTGGAAACACCATATATTTT. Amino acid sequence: CASSLAAGQGGGNTIYF.

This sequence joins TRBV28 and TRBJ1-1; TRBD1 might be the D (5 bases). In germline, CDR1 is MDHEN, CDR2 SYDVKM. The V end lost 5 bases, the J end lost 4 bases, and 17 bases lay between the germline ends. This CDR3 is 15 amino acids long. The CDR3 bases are TGTGCCAGCAGTCCCGTTCGGGGGTTGAGCACTGAAGCTTTCTTT. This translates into CASSPVRGLSTEAFF.

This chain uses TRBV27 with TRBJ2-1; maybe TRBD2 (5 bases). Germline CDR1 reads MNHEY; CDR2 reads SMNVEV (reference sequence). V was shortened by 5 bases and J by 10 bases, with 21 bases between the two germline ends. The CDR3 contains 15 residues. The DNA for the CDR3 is TGTGCCAGCAGTACCCCTTCCGGGGTCGGGGTAGAGCAGTTCTTC. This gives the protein CASSTPSGVGVEQFF.

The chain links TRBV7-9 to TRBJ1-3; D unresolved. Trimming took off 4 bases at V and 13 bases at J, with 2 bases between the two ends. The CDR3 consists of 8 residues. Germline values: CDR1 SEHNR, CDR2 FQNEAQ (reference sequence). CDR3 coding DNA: TGTGCCAGCAGCTCTATATATTTT. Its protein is CASSSIYF.

In nucleotides, the CDR3 is TGTGCCTGGAGTGTACAGGGGAATGAGCAGTTCTTC. The encoded protein is CAWSVQGNEQFF. The chain uses TRBV30 and TRBJ2-1, with TRBD1 matching 7 bases. The length of the CDR3 is 12 residues. Trimming at V came to 0 bases and at J to 7 bases, leaving 0 bases not matched to a gene. Looked up from germline, CDR1 is GTSNPN and CDR2 is SVGIG (reference sequence).

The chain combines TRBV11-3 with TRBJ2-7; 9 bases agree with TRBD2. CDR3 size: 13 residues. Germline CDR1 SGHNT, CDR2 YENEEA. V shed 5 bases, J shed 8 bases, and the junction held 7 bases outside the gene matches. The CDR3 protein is CASSPSGGRKQYF. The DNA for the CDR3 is TGTGCCAGCAGCCCGAGCGGGGGGCGGAAGCAGTACTTC.

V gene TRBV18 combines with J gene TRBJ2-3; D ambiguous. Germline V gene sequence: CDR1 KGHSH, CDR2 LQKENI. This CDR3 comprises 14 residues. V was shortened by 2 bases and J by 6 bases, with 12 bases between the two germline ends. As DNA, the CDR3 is TGTGCCAGCTCACCAGACTTCAAATCGGATACGCAGTATTTT. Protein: CASSPDFKSDTQYF.

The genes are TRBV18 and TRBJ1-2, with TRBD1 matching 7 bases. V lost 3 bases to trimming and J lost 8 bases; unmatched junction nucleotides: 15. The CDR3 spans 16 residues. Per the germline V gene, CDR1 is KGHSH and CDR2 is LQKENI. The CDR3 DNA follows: TGTGCCAGCTCACCGGGACAGATCCTCGTGATGCGAGGCTACACCTTC. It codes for CASSPGQILVMRGYTF.

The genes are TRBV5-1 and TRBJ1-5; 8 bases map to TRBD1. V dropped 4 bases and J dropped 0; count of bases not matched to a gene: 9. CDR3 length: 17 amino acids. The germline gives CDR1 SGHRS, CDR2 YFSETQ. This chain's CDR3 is CASSPGQVDYSNQPQHF. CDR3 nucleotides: TGCGCCAGCAGCCCGGGACAGGTGGATTATAGCAATCAGCCCCAGCATTTT.

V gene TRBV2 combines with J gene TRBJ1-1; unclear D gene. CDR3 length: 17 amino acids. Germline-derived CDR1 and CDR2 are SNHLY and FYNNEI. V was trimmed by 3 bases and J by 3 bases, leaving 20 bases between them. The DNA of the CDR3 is TGTGCCAGCAGTGAGGGGATTAGGAGGAGGACCGACACTGAAGCTTTCTTT. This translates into CASSEGIRRRTDTEAFF.